This TCR beta chain was profiled in a study of blood T cells in healthy people across ages. A second PCR of 7 to 11 cycles used a sample-barcoded 5' primer and a J-beta primer mix. One entry per CDR3 protein, called by TCRdb with MiXCR from the 5' RACE reads. The sample yields around 500,000 distinct CDR3 sequences, around a quarter seen once. The J segment lost 7 bases and the V segment lost 1 base, leaving 4 bases of the junction unmatched. The CDR3 totals 14 residues. Germline V gene lookup returns CDR1 SGHDT and CDR2 YYEEEE. In addition, the sample was reused for a study of T cells of mothers and their children.

This clonotype was obtained from a boy between 2 and 10 years old in good health. The chain links TRBV5-6 to TRBJ2-1, with TRBD2 identical over 8 bases. Sequences were obtained from blood. This chain's CDR3 is CASSLSPGGNEQFF. In DNA, the CDR3 is TGTGCCAGCAGCTTGAGTCCGGGGGGGAATGAGCAGTTCTTC.